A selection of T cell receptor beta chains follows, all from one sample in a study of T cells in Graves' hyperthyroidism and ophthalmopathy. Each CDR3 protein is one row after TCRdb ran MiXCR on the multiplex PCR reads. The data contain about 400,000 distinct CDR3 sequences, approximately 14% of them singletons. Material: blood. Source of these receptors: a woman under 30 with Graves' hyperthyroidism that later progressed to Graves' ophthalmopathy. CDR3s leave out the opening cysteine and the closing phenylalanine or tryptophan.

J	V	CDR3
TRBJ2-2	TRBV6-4	ASSPTSGSTGELF
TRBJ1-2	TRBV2	ASDGAPEYT
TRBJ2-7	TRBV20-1	SARSRDRGHEQY
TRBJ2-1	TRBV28	ASSLGAGLYNEQF
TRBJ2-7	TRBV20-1	SARYAGAYEQY
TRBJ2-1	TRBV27	ASSSRLAGGYEQF
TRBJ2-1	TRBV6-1	ASTLVGTDRNEQF
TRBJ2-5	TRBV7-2	ASSLMGGGEETQY
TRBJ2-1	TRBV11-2	ASSPSRGVTYYNEQF
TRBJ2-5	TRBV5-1	ASSLRDGVRETQY
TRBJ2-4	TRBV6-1	ASSETGQGSTAKNIQY
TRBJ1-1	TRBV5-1	ASSSRGGTEAF
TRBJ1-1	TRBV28	ASSIAGTVNAEAF
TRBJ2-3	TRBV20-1	SARGSAGGAADTQY
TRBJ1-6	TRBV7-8	ASSLNRHLNSPLH
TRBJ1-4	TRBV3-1	ASSHSGSRNEKLF
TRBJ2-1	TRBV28	ASSLMGGSYNEQF
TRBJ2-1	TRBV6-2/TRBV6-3	ASIKDTNNEQF
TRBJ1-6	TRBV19	ASTSGRNLNSPLH
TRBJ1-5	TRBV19	ASSKGRSNQPQH
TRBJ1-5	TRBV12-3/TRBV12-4	ASSLGWGQGSNQPQH
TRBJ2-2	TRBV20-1	SAREGGNTGELF
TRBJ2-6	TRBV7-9	ASSLRDSPSSGANVLT
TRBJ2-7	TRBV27	ASSFSPLAGGTYEQY
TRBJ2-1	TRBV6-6	ASSYVAASSYNEQF
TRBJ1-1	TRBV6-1	ASSREIPNTEAF
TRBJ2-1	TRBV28	ASSLRAGVTYNEQF
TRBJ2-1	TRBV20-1	SARGDPGGHNEQF
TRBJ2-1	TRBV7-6	ASSLHGQGGNEQF
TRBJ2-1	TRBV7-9	ASSPLKTSSYNEQF
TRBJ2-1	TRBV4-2	ASSQDLLAGLIYNEQF
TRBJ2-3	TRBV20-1	SARVGSSSTDTQY
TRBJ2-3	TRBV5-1	ASSLWGGRGPSLTDTQY
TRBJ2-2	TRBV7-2	ASRHIASGGGTGELF
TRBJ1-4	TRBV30	AWSASGLEKLF
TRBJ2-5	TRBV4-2	ASSQGDSQETQY
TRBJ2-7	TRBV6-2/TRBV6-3	ATTGLAGAQQY
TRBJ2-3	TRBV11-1	ASSLAGLALDTQY
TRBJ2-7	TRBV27	ASSASSGPSYEQY
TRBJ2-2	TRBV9	ASSVAAGGNTGELF
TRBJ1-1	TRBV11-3	ASSLNSYTEAF
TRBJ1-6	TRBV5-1	ASSADRAGNSPLH
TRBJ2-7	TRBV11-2	ASSQQPTVSEQY
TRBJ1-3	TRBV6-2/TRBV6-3	ASSYSIRGNTIY